A single sample is the source of the 28 T cell receptor beta chains below, sequenced in a study of T cells in localized non-small cell lung cancer. TCRdb keeps only in-frame clones here, not all; method: immunoSEQ multiplex PCR. The sample has around 2,200 clones; under 40% are singletons. Here the sequenced sample was normal lung tissue next to the tumor, taken before any cancer treatment. The receptors were gathered from an older male donor with stage I squamous cell lung carcinoma.

Judged by abundance, this clone is medium-sized (0.01 to 0.1%). The chain has TRBV11-3 and TRBJ2-2; perhaps TRBD2 as D (6 bases). The CDR3 runs to 16 residues. The V gene lost 3 bases and the J gene lost 5 bases, with 16 bases spanning the gap. Germline lookup yields CDR1 SGHNT and CDR2 YENEEA. The CDR3 loop reads CASSLLGTLVTGELFF. Here the CDR3 DNA reads TGTGCCAGCAGCTTGCTTGGGACTTTGGTAACCGGGGAGCTGTTTTTT. The variable domain in full, completed from reference TRBV11-3 and TRBJ2-2, reads EAGVVQSPRYKIIEKKQPVAFWCNPISGHNTLYWYLQNLGQGPELLIRYENEEAVDDSQLPKDRFSAERLKGVDSTLKIQPAELGDSAVYLCASSLLGTLVTGELFFGEGSRLTVL.

V usage is TRBV18 and J usage is TRBJ1-1, with TRBD1 as a possible D gene (5 bases). This CDR3 comprises 13 residues. The V end was cut by 7 bases, the J end by 1 base, with 10 bases between. CDR1 and CDR2 (germline): KGHSH, LQKENI. DNA of the CDR3: TGTGCCAGCTTCACAGGAGGGAACACTGAAGCTTTCTTT. Translating gives CASFTGGNTEAFF.

This clone rates as medium-sized. This chain connects TRBV9 to TRBJ1-1; D is undetermined. The V gene's germline CDR1 is SGDLS and CDR2 YYNGEE. The CDR3 has 14 residues. V shed 5 bases and J shed 1 base, with 12 bases lying between them. The CDR3 is CASSPRPPNTEAFF. CDR3 sequence (DNA): TGTGCCAGCAGTCCCCGGCCCCCGAACACTGAAGCTTTCTTT.

This clone was detected a few times. In DNA form, the CDR3 reads TGTGCCAGCAGCCAGGGTGCGGAAGCTTTCTTT. Its translation is CASSQGAEAFF. This rearrangement joins TRBV6-7 to TRBJ1-1; TRBD1 might be the D (5 bases). TRBV6-7 is assigned to the ORF class and has an uncertain function. This CDR3 is built from 11 residues. V was cut by 6 bases and J by 8 bases, with 10 bases left in between.

V and J are TRBV29-1 and TRBJ1-1; D possibly corresponds to TRBD1 (5 bases). The CDR3 is 15 amino acids. V was shortened by 1 base and J by 0 bases, with 12 bases between the two germline ends. Germline V gene sequence: CDR1 SQVTM, CDR2 ANQGSEA. DNA for the CDR3: TGCAGCGTTGAAGTTCCGGCAGGGCTGAACACTGAAGCTTTCTTT. It is translated as CSVEVPAGLNTEAFF.

The V call is TRBV9, the J call TRBJ2-3; D gene unclear. Trimming took off 0 bases at V and 4 bases at J, with 3 bases between the two ends. Germline values: CDR1 SGDLS, CDR2 YYNGEE. This CDR3 contains 12 residues. The CDR3 region has the DNA TGTGCCAGCAGCGTAGTGGCAGATACGCAGTATTTT. It is translated as CASSVVADTQYF.

This chain connects TRBV19 to TRBJ1-2; D unresolved. CDR1 and CDR2 from the germline V gene are LNHDA and SQIVND (reference sequence). The CDR3 has 13 residues. V lost 7 bases and J 5 bases, leaving 14 bases between the germline ends. The CDR3 is CASTPVGGYGYTF. The CDR3, as DNA: TGTGCCAGTACCCCTGTTGGAGGTTATGGCTACACCTTC.

V usage is TRBV19 and J usage is TRBJ1-2; TRBD1 aligns across 7 bases. Germline assignment: CDR1 LNHDA and CDR2 SQIVND (reference sequence). The CDR3 extends over 17 amino acids. The junction had 17 bases not matched to a gene; V was cut back by 3 bases and J by 7 bases. CDR3 region: CASSILTTTGNLGGYTF. As DNA, the CDR3 is TGTGCCAGTAGTATCCTGACTACGACAGGGAATCTGGGTGGCTACACCTTC.

This clone was seen once. The J gene is TRBJ2-7, the V gene TRBV19; 7 nucleotides line up with TRBD1. The CDR3 has 13 amino acids. The trim removed 4 bases at V and 4 bases at J, leaving 4 bases unmatched. Germline CDR1 and CDR2: LNHDA and SQIVND (reference sequence). CDR3 sequence (DNA): TGTGCCAGTAGTACTTCAGGGGGTTACGAGCAGTACTTC. It yields the protein CASSTSGGYEQYF.

V usage is TRBV9 and J usage is TRBJ1-4, with 8 positions matching TRBD1. The CDR3 length is 15 residues. V lost 4 bases to trimming and J lost 2 bases; unmatched junction nucleotides: 4. Germline assignment: CDR1 SGDLS and CDR2 YYNGEE. The CDR3 DNA reads TGTGCCAGCAGCCCAAGACAGGGGACTAATGAAAAACTGTTTTTT. It codes for CASSPRQGTNEKLFF.

The chain links TRBV6-8 to TRBJ2-3; D unclear. Germline loops: CDR1 MNHGY, CDR2 SAAAGT. V lost 2 bases, J lost 3 bases, and 12 bases lay in between. The CDR3 contains 15 residues. The CDR3 spells CASSYLDPQTDTQYF. In nucleotides, the CDR3 is TGTGCCAGCAGTTACCTAGATCCGCAGACAGATACGCAGTATTTT.

Sample share makes this clone medium-sized. The rearrangement links TRBV6-8 to TRBJ2-2; D call uncertain. The germline V gene encodes CDR1 MNHGY and CDR2 SAAAGT. V was clipped by 0 bases and J by 2 bases, with 4 bases between them. There are 14 residues in the CDR3. This CDR3 reads CASSYSKNTGELFF. The CDR3 DNA is TGTGCCAGCAGTTACTCGAAAAACACCGGGGAGCTGTTTTTT.

Only a few counts were recorded for this clone. V and J are TRBV19 and TRBJ2-5, with a tentative D call TRBD1 (5 bases). The CDR3 has 13 amino acids. Trimming cost V 6 bases and J 2 bases, with 10 bases left between them. Per germline, CDR1 LNHDA and CDR2 SQIVND (reference sequence). Here the CDR3 DNA reads TGTGCCAGTAGCATACGACAGCAAGAGACCCAGTACTTC. This codes for CASSIRQQETQYF.

The genes are TRBV14 and TRBJ2-7; no firm D call. This CDR3 is 13 amino acids long. Trimming shortened V by 2 bases and J by 3 bases, and 8 bases separated the two germline ends. The germline V gene encodes CDR1 SGHDN and CDR2 FVKESK. CDR3: CASSQPDIYEQYF. The CDR3 nucleotides read TGTGCCAGCAGCCAACCAGACATCTACGAGCAGTACTTC.

This clone was counted a few times. This rearrangement joins TRBV23-1 to TRBJ2-7; D is uncertain. TRBV23-1 falls under the ORF class, with uncertain function. There are 13 residues in the CDR3. V was clipped by 6 bases and J by 7 bases, with 16 bases between them. This CDR3 is CASSQSGRYEQYF. The CDR3 coding sequence is TGCGCCAGCAGCCAGTCAGGCAGGTATGAGCAGTACTTC.

Here the CDR3 DNA reads TGCAGCGTTCGTCGAGCGGGGGACTACAATGAGCAGTTCTTC. This gives the protein CSVRRAGDYNEQFF. The V gene is TRBV29-1, the J gene TRBJ2-1; 8 nucleotides line up with TRBD2. CDR1 and CDR2 from the germline V gene are SQVTM and ANQGSEA. V shed 5 bases, J shed 3 bases, and the junction held 6 bases outside the gene matches. The CDR3 length is 14 residues.

The V call is TRBV5-1, the J call TRBJ2-3; TRBD1 matches at 10 bases. This CDR3 is 14 amino acids long. V was clipped by 2 bases and J by 5 bases; unmatched bases: 2. Germline CDR1 SGHRS, CDR2 YFSETQ. CDR3 nucleotide sequence: TGCGCCAGCAGCTTAGGACAGGGGGGAGATACGCAGTATTTT. It is translated as CASSLGQGGDTQYF. Full variable domain (rest looked up from reference TRBV5-1 and TRBJ2-3): KAGVTQTPRYLIKTRGQQVTLSCSPISGHRSVSWYQQTPGQGLQFLFEYFSETQRNKGNFPGRFSGRQFSNSRSEMNVSTLELGDSALYLCASSLGQGGDTQYFGPGTRLTVL.

In its sample, this clone is medium-sized. The chain carries TRBV6-8 and TRBJ1-2; TRBD1 agrees at 7 bases. Germline V gene data show CDR1 as MNHGY and CDR2 as SAAAGT. The CDR3 extends over 14 amino acids. The ends lost 5 bases at V and 7 bases at J; junction bases unmatched: 10. The CDR3: CASSPEQGLGGYTF. CDR3 nucleotide sequence: TGTGCCAGCAGTCCCGAACAGGGGTTGGGTGGCTACACCTTC.

The V call is TRBV19, the J call TRBJ2-7; TRBD1 aligns across 10 bases. The V segment lost 10 bases and the J segment 1 base; nucleotides outside the gene matches: 7. The CDR3 is 14 amino acids. Per the germline V gene, CDR1 is LNHDA and CDR2 is SQIVND (reference sequence). The CDR3 region is CATVPGQGSYEQYF. Written as DNA, the CDR3 is TGTGCCACCGTTCCGGGACAGGGGTCCTACGAGCAGTACTTC. Full variable domain (rest looked up from reference TRBV19 and TRBJ2-7): DGGITQSPKYLFRKEGQNVTLSCEQNLNHDAMYWYRQDPGQGLRLIYYSQIVNDFQKGDIAEGYSVSREKKESFPLTVTSAQKNPTAFYLCATVPGQGSYEQYFGPGTRLTVT.

Relative to its sample, this clone is medium-sized. The chain employs TRBV11-3 and TRBJ1-1; D is unclear. The CDR3 spans 14 residues. Germline V gene lookup returns CDR1 SGHNT and CDR2 YENEEA. The V end was cut by 3 bases, the J end by 1 base, with 9 bases between. CDR3 residues: CASSLALANTEAFF. CDR3 nucleotide sequence: TGTGCCAGCAGCTTGGCCCTGGCGAACACTGAAGCTTTCTTT.

In nucleotides, the CDR3 is TGTGCCAGCTCCTCCGGGACAGGGAAAACTGAAGCTTTCTTT. Its translation is CASSSGTGKTEAFF. The chain recombines TRBV18 with TRBJ1-1; 9 bases map to TRBD1. This CDR3 has 14 amino acids. The trim removed 6 bases at V and 5 bases at J, leaving 7 bases unmatched. Germline values: CDR1 KGHSH, CDR2 LQKENI.

The chain links TRBV29-1 to TRBJ2-1; D not certain. CDR3 length: 13 amino acids. Germline values: CDR1 SQVTM, CDR2 ANQGSEA. Trimming cost V 0 bases and J 4 bases, with 7 bases left between them. CDR3 nucleotide sequence: TGCAGCGTTGAAGATCCCAGGTACAATGAGCAGTTCTTC. As protein: CSVEDPRYNEQFF.

The V and J genes are TRBV23-1 and TRBJ1-2, with D possibly being TRBD1 (5 bases). TRBV23-1 qualifies as an ORF whose function is uncertain. V was shortened by 6 bases and J by 1 base, with 9 bases between the two germline ends. The CDR3 length is 13 residues. DNA of the CDR3: TGCGCCAGCAGCCACAGGAATAACTATGGCTACACCTTC. Translated: CASSHRNNYGYTF.

This clone is medium-sized by share. This chain connects TRBV9 to TRBJ1-2, with TRBD1 identical over 7 bases. CDR3 length: 14 residues. The germline V gene has CDR1 SGDLS and CDR2 YYNGEE. The trim removed 7 bases at V and 0 bases at J, leaving 6 bases unmatched. The CDR3 region has the DNA TGTGCCAGCGGCGACAGGGTCTCTAACTATGGCTACACCTTC. This encodes CASGDRVSNYGYTF.

The CDR3 DNA sequence: TGTGCCAGCTCACCAACTGGGACAGTCAATGAGCAGTTCTTC. This gives the protein CASSPTGTVNEQFF. J is TRBJ2-1 and V is TRBV18; 7 nucleotides align to TRBD1. The CDR3 has 14 amino acids. CDR1 KGHSH and CDR2 LQKENI come from the germline V gene. J gave up 6 bases and V 2 bases, and 4 bases lay outside the gene matches.

This clone is classed as medium-sized (0.01 to 0.1%). V usage is TRBV11-3 and J usage is TRBJ1-1, with D tentatively TRBD1 (6 bases). CDR1 SGHNT and CDR2 YENEEA come from the germline V gene. The CDR3 runs 15 residues. V lost 5 bases and J lost 2, with 15 bases in between. The CDR3 region is CASSPRTATNTEAFF. As DNA, the CDR3 is TGTGCCAGCAGCCCCCGGACAGCTACCAACACTGAAGCTTTCTTT. Looking up the rest from reference TRBV11-3 and TRBJ1-1 gives the full variable domain: EAGVVQSPRYKIIEKKQPVAFWCNPISGHNTLYWYLQNLGQGPELLIRYENEEAVDDSQLPKDRFSAERLKGVDSTLKIQPAELGDSAVYLCASSPRTATNTEAFFGQGTRLTVV.

This clone counts as medium-sized (0.01 to 0.1%). The V gene is TRBV11-3, the J gene TRBJ1-5; the D gene is possibly TRBD1 (5 bases). Per the germline V gene, CDR1 is SGHNT and CDR2 is YENEEA. V lost 2 bases and J lost 2, with 19 bases in between. CDR3 length: 18 amino acids. DNA of the CDR3: TGTGCCAGCAGCTTAAGGCCTACCCAGGGATCGGGCAATCAGCCCCAGCATTTT. It yields the protein CASSLRPTQGSGNQPQHF.

V and J are TRBV28 and TRBJ1-5; TRBD1 aligns across 7 bases. Germline-derived CDR1 and CDR2 are MDHEN and SYDVKM. This CDR3 has 14 residues. V shed 6 bases, J shed 6 bases, and the junction held 8 bases outside the gene matches. The CDR3 nucleotides read TGTGCCAGCAGGCCGGACAGGATAGGTCAGCCCCAGCATTTT. Translated: CASRPDRIGQPQHF.